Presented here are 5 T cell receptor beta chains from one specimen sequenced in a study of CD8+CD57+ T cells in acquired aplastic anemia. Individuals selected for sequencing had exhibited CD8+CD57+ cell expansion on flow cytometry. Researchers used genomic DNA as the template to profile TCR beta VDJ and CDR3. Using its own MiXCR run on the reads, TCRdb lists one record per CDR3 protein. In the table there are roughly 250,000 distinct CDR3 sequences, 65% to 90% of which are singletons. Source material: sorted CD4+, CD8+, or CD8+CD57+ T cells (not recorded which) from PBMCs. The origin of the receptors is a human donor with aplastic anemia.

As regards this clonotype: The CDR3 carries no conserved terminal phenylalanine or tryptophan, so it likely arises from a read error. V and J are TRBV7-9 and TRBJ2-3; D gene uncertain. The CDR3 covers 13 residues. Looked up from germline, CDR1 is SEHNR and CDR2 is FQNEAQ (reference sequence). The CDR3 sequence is CASGYEGTETQYV. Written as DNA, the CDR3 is TGTGCCAGCGGGTACGAAGGAACAGAGACGCAGTATGTT.

Here the CDR3 DNA reads TGCGCCAGCAGCTTAAGGACTGATCTATACAATGAGCAGTTCTTC. It encodes CASSLRTDLYNEQFF. The chain joins TRBV5-1 to TRBJ2-1, with D possibly matching TRBD2 (5 bases). The CDR3 has 15 residues. CDR1 is SGHRS, CDR2 YFSETQ, per germline. With 2 bases removed from V and 4 bases from J, the gap between germline ends came to 13 bases.

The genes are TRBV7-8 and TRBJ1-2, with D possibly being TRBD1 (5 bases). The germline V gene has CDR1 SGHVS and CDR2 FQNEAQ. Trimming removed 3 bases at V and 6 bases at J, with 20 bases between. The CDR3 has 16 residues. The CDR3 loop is CASSLAGGPGAHGYTF. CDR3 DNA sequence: TGTGCCAGCAGCTTGGCGGGGGGTCCCGGCGCGCATGGCTACACCTTC. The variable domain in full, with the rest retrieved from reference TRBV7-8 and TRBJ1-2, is GAGVSQSPRYKVAKRGQDVALRCDPISGHVSLFWYQQALGQGPEFLTYFQNEAQLDKSGLPSDRFFAERPEGSVSTLKIQRTQQEDSAVYLCASSLAGGPGAHGYTFGSGTRLTVV.

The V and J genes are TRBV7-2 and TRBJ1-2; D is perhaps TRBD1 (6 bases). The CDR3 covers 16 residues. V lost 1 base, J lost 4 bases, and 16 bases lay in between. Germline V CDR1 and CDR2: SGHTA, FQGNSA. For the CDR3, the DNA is TGTGCCAGCAGCTTAGGCCCTCGGGGGCAGGGCTATGGCTACACCTTC. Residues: CASSLGPRGQGYGYTF.

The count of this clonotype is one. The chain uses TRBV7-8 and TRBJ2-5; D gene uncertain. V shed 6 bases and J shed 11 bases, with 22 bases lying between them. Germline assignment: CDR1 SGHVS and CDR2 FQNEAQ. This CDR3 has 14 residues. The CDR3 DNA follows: TGTGCCAGCAGTCTGGGCTCGCTCCCAGATACGCAGTACTTC. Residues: CASSLGSLPDTQYF.